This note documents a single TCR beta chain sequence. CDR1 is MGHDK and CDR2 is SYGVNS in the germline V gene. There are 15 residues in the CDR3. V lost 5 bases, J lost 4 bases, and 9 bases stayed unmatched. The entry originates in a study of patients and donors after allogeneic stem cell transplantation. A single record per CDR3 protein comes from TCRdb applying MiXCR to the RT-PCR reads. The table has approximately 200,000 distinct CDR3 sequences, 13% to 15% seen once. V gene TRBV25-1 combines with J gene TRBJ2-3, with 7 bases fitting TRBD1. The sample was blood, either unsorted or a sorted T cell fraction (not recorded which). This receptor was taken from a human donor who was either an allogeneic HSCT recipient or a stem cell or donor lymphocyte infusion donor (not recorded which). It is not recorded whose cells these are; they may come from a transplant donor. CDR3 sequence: CASSKTGNWADTQYF. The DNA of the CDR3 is TGTGCCAGCAGTAAGACAGGGAATTGGGCAGATACGCAGTATTTT.